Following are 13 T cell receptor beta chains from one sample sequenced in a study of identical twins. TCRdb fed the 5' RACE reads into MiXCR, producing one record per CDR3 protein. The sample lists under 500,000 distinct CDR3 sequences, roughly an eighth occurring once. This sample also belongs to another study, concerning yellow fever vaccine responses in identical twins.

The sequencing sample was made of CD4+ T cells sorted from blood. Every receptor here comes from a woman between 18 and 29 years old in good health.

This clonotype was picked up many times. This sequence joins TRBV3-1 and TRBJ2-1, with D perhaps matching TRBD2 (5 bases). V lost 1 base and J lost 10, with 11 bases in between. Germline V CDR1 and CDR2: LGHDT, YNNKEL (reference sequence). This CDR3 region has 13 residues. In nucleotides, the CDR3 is TGTGCCAGCAGCCAAGGTGTCCGACTAGAGCAGTTCTTC. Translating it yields CASSQGVRLEQFF.

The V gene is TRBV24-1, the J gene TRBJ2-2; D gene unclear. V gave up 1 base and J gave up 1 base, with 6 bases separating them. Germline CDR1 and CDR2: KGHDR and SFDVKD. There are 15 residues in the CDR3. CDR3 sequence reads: CATSDLDVNTGELFF. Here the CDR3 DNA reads TGTGCCACCAGTGATTTAGATGTGAACACCGGGGAGCTGTTTTTT.

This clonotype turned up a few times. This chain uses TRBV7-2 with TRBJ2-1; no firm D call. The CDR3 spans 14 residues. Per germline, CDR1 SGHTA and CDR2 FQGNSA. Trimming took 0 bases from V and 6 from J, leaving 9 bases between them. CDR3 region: CASSLARHANEQFF. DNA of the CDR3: TGTGCCAGCAGCTTAGCGCGCCACGCCAATGAGCAGTTCTTC.

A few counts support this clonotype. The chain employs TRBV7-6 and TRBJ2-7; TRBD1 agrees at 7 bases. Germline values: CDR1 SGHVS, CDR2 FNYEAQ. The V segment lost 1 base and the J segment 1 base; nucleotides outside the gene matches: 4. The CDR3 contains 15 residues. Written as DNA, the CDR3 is TGTGCCAGCAGCTTAGTCGGGACAGAGTCCTACGAGCAGTACTTC. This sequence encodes CASSLVGTESYEQYF.

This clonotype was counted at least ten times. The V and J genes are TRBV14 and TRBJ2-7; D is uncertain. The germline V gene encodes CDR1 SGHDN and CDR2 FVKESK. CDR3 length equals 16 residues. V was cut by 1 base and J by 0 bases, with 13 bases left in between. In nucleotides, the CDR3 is TGTGCCAGCAGCCAAGTTCATTTGAGAAGCTCCTACGAGCAGTACTTC. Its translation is CASSQVHLRSSYEQYF.

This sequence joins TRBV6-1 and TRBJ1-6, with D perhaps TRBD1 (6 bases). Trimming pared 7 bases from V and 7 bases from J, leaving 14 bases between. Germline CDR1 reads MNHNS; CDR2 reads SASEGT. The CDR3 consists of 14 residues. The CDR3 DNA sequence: TGTGCCAGCAACGGACAGCGGGAGAATTCACCCCTCCACTTT. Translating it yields CASNGQRENSPLHF.

The CDR3 here is CASSERFRGGTEAFF. The CDR3 nucleotides are TGTGCCAGCAGTGAACGGTTCCGCGGGGGCACTGAAGCTTTCTTT. J is TRBJ1-1 and V is TRBV6-1; weak D call: TRBD1 (5 bases). Trimming shortened V by 2 bases and J by 4 bases, and 14 bases separated the two germline ends. The length of the CDR3 is 15 residues. In germline, CDR1 is MNHNS, CDR2 SASEGT.

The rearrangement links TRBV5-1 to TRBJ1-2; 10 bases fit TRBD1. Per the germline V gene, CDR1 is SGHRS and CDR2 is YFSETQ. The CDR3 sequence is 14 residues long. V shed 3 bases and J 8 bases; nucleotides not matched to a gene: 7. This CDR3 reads CASSYGTGVNGYTF. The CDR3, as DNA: TGCGCCAGCAGCTATGGGACAGGGGTTAACGGCTACACCTTC.

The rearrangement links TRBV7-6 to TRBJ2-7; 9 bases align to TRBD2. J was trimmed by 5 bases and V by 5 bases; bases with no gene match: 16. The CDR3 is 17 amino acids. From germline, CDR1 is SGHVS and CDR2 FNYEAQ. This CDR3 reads CASSRRSASGMGDEQYF. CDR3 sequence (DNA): TGTGCCAGCAGCCGTCGGTCGGCTAGCGGGATGGGAGACGAGCAGTACTTC. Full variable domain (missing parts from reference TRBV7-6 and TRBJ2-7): GAGVSQSPRYKVTKRGQDVALRCDPISGHVSLYWYRQALGQGPEFLTYFNYEAQQDKSGLPNDRFSAERPEGSISTLTIQRTEQRDSAMYRCASSRRSASGMGDEQYFGPGTRLTVT.

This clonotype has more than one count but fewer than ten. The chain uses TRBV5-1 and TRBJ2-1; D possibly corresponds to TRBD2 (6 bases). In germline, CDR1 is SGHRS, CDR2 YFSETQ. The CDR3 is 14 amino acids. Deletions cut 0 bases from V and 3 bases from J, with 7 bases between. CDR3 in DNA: TGCGCCAGCAGCTTGGATAGCGGCTACAATGAGCAGTTCTTC. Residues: CASSLDSGYNEQFF.

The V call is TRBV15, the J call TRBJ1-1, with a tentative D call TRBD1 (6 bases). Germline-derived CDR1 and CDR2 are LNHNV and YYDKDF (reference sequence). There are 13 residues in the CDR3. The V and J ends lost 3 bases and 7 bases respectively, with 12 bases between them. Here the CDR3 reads CATSSSQGYEAFF. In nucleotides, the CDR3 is TGTGCCACCAGCAGCTCACAGGGCTATGAAGCTTTCTTT.

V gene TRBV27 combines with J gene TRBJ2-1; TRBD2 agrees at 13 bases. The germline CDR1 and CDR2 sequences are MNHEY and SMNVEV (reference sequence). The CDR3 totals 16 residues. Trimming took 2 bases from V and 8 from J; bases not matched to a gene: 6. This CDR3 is CASSLIGLAGVDEQFF. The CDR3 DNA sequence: TGTGCCAGCAGTTTAATCGGACTAGCGGGAGTAGATGAGCAGTTCTTC.

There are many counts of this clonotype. The CDR3 is CASSQETGDIQYF. DNA of the CDR3: TGCGCCAGCAGCCAAGAAACGGGAGACATTCAGTACTTC. The genes are TRBV4-3 and TRBJ2-4, with D perhaps matching TRBD2 (6 bases). Trimming pared 0 bases from V and 8 bases from J, leaving 8 bases between. CDR3 size: 13 residues. Germline-derived CDR1 and CDR2 are LGHNA and YSLEER.